Included here is one TCR beta chain sequence, with context. These data belong to a study of blood T cell repertoires in COVID-19. After removal of 1 base from V and 7 bases from J, the junction contained 9 bases not matched to a gene. The CDR3 extends over 15 amino acids. Germline V lookup: CDR1 SGHDT, CDR2 YYEEEE. How the authors handled the data: Researchers report that nucleated cell counts were estimated from reference gene primer amplification. Generated by immunoSEQ multiplex PCR, the TCRdb table keeps only in-frame clones and is missing some. Clonal size and the V and J genes are those of that table, whereas D and trimming came from the DNA. The data contain hundreds of thousands of clones, roughly nine tenths of them singletons.

V and J are TRBV5-6 and TRBJ2-7; TRBD1 agrees at 9 bases. The sample comprised PBMCs or T cells enriched from blood (not recorded which). This receptor was identified in a young woman who had recovered from COVID-19. The CDR3 spells CASSLRATGGEEQYF. DNA for the CDR3: TGTGCCAGCAGCTTGAGGGCAACAGGGGGCGAGGAGCAGTACTTC.